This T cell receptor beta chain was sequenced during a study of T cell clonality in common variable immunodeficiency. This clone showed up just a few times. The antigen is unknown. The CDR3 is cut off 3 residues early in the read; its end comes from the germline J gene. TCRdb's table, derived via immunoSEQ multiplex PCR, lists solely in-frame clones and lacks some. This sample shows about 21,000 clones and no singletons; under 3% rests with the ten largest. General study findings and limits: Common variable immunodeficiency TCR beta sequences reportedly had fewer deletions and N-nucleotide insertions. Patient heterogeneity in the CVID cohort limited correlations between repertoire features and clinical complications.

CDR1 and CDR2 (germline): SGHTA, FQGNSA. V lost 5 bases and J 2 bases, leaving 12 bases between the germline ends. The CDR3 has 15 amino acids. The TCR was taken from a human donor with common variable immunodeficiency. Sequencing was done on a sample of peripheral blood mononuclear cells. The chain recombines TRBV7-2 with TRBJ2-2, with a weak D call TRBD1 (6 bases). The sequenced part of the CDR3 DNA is TGTGCCAGCAGCCCCCGGGACATAAACACCGGGGAG. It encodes CASSPRDINTGE. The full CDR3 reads CASSPRDINTGELFF.